The subject of this entry is one T cell receptor beta chain. The CDR3 consists of 15 residues. Germline-derived CDR1 and CDR2 are SGHTA and FQGNSA. Trimming pared 1 base from V and 6 bases from J, leaving 10 bases between. Noted treatment: PENTA 11 planned treatment interruption arm or continuous ART arm. These data come from a study of HIV-infected children after antiretroviral therapy interruption. RNA-based 3' RACE libraries used unique molecular identifiers. TCRdb ran MiXCR on the 3' RACE reads and lists one entry per CDR3 protein. Among fewer than 50,000 distinct CDR3 sequences listed, 4.3% were seen once.

The sequenced sample was CD45RA+ CD4+ T cells from PBMCs, pooled from several time points, obtained from a donor given antiretroviral therapy, either interrupted or continuous. This sample's subset: naive CD4+ CD45RA+ CD45RO- T cells. This TCR came from a pool of human donors with HIV. J is TRBJ1-6 and V is TRBV7-2, with D perhaps matching TRBD1 (5 bases). The CDR3 DNA is TGTGCCAGCAGCTTAGTTGGCAGGGTTAATTCACCCCTCCACTTT. Its translation is CASSLVGRVNSPLHF.